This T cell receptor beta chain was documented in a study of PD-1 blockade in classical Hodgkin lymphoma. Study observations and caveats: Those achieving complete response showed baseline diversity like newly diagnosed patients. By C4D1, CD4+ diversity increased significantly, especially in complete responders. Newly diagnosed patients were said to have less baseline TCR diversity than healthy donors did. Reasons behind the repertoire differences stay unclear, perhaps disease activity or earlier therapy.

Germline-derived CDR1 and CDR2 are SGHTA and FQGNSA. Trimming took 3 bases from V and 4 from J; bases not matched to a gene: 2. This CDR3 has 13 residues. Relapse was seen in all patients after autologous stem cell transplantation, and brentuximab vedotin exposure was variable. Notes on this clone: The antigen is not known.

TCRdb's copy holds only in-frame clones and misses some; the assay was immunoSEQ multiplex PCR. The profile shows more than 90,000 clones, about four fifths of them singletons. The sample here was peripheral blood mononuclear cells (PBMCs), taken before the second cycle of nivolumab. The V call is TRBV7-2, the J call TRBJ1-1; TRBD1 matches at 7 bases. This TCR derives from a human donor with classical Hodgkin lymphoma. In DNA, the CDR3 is TGTGCCAGCAGCTTCCCAGGGGGCACTGAAGCTTTCTTT. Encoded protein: CASSFPGGTEAFF.